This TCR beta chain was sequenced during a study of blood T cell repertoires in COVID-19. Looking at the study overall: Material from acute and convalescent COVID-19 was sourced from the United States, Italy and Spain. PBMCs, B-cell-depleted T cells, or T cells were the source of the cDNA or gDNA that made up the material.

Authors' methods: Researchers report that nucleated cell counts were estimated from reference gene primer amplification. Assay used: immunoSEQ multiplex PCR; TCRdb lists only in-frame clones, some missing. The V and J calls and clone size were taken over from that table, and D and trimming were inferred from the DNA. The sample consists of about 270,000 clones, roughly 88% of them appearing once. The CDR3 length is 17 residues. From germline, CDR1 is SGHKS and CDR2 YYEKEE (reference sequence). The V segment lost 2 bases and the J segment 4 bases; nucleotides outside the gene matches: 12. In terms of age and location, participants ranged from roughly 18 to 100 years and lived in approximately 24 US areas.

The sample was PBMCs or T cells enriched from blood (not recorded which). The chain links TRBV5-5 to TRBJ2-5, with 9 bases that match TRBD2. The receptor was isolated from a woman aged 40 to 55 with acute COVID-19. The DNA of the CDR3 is TGTGCCAGCAGCTTACTACCTAAGACTAGCGGTGGAGAGACCCAGTACTTC. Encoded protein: CASSLLPKTSGGETQYF.